This T cell receptor (beta chain) was recorded in a study of cytotoxic CD8 clonotypes in ibrutinib-treated CLL. Background on the study: Responses: some 25 partial, 2 complete; after median about 70 months, about 15 stayed remitted, approximately twelve progressed.

Study results and limitations: Clonality (at baseline) was higher than in age-matched healthy donors and tracked circulating CD8+ T-cell counts. The clonality went up when patients responded to ibrutinib and dropped back toward baseline at progression.

Of note for this clone: What it recognizes is unknown.

This CDR3 contains 15 residues. V lost 2 bases to trimming and J lost 3 bases, with 14 bases between them. The germline gives CDR1 SGHRS, CDR2 YFSETQ. TCRdb's table, derived via immunoSEQ multiplex PCR, lists solely in-frame clones and lacks some. The data show approximately 97,000 clones, over 60% seen once. The V call is TRBV5-1, the J call TRBJ1-1; D unclear. This TCR was sampled from a human donor with chronic lymphocytic leukemia. Sequenced here: PBMCs, sampled after 24 months of ibrutinib treatment. The CDR3 bases are TGCGCCAGCAGCTTAATCGGTTTGTCGGACACTGAAGCTTTCTTT. Translated, it gives CASSLIGLSDTEAFF.